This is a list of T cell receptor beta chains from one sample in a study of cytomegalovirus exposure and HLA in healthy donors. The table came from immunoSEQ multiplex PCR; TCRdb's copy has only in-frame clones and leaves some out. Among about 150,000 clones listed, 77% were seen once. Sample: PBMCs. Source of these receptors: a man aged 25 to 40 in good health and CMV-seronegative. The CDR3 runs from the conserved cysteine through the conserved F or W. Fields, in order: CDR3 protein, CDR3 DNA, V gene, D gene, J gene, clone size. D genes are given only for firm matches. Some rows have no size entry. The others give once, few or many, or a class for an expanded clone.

CDR3aa: CASSPWDRGDLTEAFF
CDR3nt: TGTGCCAGCTCACCCTGGGACAGGGGAGATTTGACTGAAGCTTTCTTT
v_gene: TRBV18
d_gene: TRBD1
j_gene: TRBJ1-1
abundance: NA

CDR3aa: CASSLSSYEQYF
CDR3nt: TGTGCCAGCAGCTTATCGTCGTACGAGCAGTACTTC
v_gene: TRBV11-2
d_gene: NA
j_gene: TRBJ2-7
abundance: few

CDR3aa: CASGLSPEETQYF
CDR3nt: TGTGCTAGTGGTTTGTCCCCCGAGGAGACCCAGTACTTC
v_gene: TRBV12-5
d_gene: NA
j_gene: TRBJ2-5
abundance: NA

CDR3aa: CASSLARRRGRDGTEAFF
CDR3nt: TGTGCCAGCAGCTTAGCCCGGCGGCGGGGGCGCGATGGCACTGAAGCTTTCTTT
v_gene: TRBV7-9
d_gene: NA
j_gene: TRBJ1-1
abundance: NA

CDR3aa: CASSDSPAFMNTEAFF
CDR3nt: TGCGCCAGCAGTGATAGTCCCGCATTCATGAACACTGAAGCTTTCTTT
v_gene: TRBV10-2
d_gene: NA
j_gene: TRBJ1-1
abundance: NA

CDR3aa: CASSTGATSTDTQYF
CDR3nt: TGTGCCAGCAGCACAGGGGCGACTAGCACAGATACGCAGTATTTT
v_gene: TRBV7-3
d_gene: TRBD1
j_gene: TRBJ2-3
abundance: once

CDR3aa: CASLGGTSGNDEQFF
CDR3nt: TGTGCCAGCTTGGGTGGGACTAGCGGGAACGATGAGCAGTTCTTC
v_gene: TRBV2
d_gene: TRBD2
j_gene: TRBJ2-1
abundance: NA

CDR3aa: CASSLPSGSDEQFF
CDR3nt: TGCGCCAGCAGCTTGCCTAGCGGGAGTGATGAGCAGTTCTTC
v_gene: TRBV5-1
d_gene: TRBD2
j_gene: TRBJ2-1
abundance: NA

CDR3aa: CASSSGLAGGGGETQYF
CDR3nt: TGTGCCAGCAGCTCCGGACTAGCGGGAGGAGGGGGAGAGACCCAGTACTTC
v_gene: TRBV7-9
d_gene: TRBD2
j_gene: TRBJ2-5
abundance: NA

CDR3aa: CASSSLGSAFNEKLFF
CDR3nt: TGTGCCAGCAGTTCCCTAGGATCCGCCTTCAATGAAAAACTGTTTTTT
v_gene: TRBV6-6
d_gene: NA
j_gene: TRBJ1-4
abundance: NA

CDR3aa: CASSGAERDGETQYF
CDR3nt: TGTGCCAGCAGTGGGGCCGAGCGGGACGGGGAGACCCAGTACTTC
v_gene: TRBV28
d_gene: TRBD2
j_gene: TRBJ2-5
abundance: few

CDR3aa: CATKTGTAGNTIYF
CDR3nt: TGCGCCACCAAAACCGGGACAGCTGGAAACACCATATATTTT
v_gene: TRBV10-2
d_gene: TRBD1
j_gene: TRBJ1-3
abundance: NA

CDR3aa: CASSLGTSGETQYF
CDR3nt: TGTGCCAGCAGCCTCGGGACTAGCGGAGAGACCCAGTACTTC
v_gene: TRBV5-6
d_gene: TRBD2
j_gene: TRBJ2-5
abundance: NA

CDR3aa: CASSVAIDREGTEAFF
CDR3nt: TGTGCCAGCAGCGTAGCTATCGATCGGGAGGGCACTGAAGCTTTCTTT
v_gene: TRBV9
d_gene: NA
j_gene: TRBJ1-1
abundance: NA

CDR3aa: CASSENRDYPTDTQYF
CDR3nt: TGTGCCAGCAGCGAGAACCGGGACTATCCCACAGATACGCAGTATTTT
v_gene: TRBV7-8
d_gene: TRBD2
j_gene: TRBJ2-3
abundance: NA

CDR3aa: CAWSGGGSSYEQYF
CDR3nt: TGTGCCTGGAGTGGGGGGGGCAGCTCCTACGAGCAGTACTTC
v_gene: TRBV30
d_gene: NA
j_gene: TRBJ2-7
abundance: once

CDR3aa: CASSLGTGATNEKLFF
CDR3nt: TGTGCCAGCAGCTTAGGGACAGGGGCCACTAATGAAAAACTGTTTTTT
v_gene: TRBV11-2
d_gene: TRBD1
j_gene: TRBJ1-4
abundance: NA

CDR3aa: CASSLGASGAHYEQYF
CDR3nt: TGTGCCAGCAGCTTAGGGGCTAGCGGGGCACATTACGAGCAGTACTTC
v_gene: TRBV7-8
d_gene: TRBD2
j_gene: TRBJ2-7
abundance: NA

CDR3aa: CATDRGDTYNEQFF
CDR3nt: TGTGCCACTGACAGGGGAGATACCTACAATGAGCAGTTCTTC
v_gene: TRBV10-3
d_gene: TRBD1
j_gene: TRBJ2-1
abundance: NA

CDR3aa: CASSEQTVSQETQYF
CDR3nt: TGTGCCAGCAGTGAACAGACAGTCAGCCAAGAGACCCAGTACTTC
v_gene: TRBV2
d_gene: NA
j_gene: TRBJ2-5
abundance: NA

CDR3aa: CASSPTATVDQETQYF
CDR3nt: TGTGCCAGCAGCCCCACTGCGACAGTTGACCAAGAGACCCAGTACTTC
v_gene: TRBV28
d_gene: NA
j_gene: TRBJ2-5
abundance: NA

CDR3aa: CASSPPLATYNEQFF
CDR3nt: TGTGCCAGCAGTCCTCCGCTAGCGACTTACAATGAGCAGTTCTTC
v_gene: TRBV2
d_gene: NA
j_gene: TRBJ2-1
abundance: many

CDR3aa: CSAGGNEQFF
CDR3nt: TGCAGTGCCGGCGGCAATGAGCAGTTCTTC
v_gene: TRBV20-1
d_gene: NA
j_gene: TRBJ2-1
abundance: NA

CDR3aa: CAIGLAGGSGANVLTF
CDR3nt: TGTGCCATCGGACTAGCGGGAGGATCTGGGGCCAACGTCCTGACTTTC
v_gene: TRBV10-3
d_gene: TRBD2
j_gene: TRBJ2-6
abundance: few

CDR3aa: CASSLWGGTNYNEQFF
CDR3nt: TGTGCCAGCAGCTTATGGGGGGGGACTAACTACAATGAGCAGTTCTTC
v_gene: TRBV7-2
d_gene: TRBD2
j_gene: TRBJ2-1
abundance: few

CDR3aa: CASSIREAAGKLFF
CDR3nt: TGTGCCAGTAGTATCAGGGAGGCCGCGGGGAAACTGTTTTTT
v_gene: TRBV19
d_gene: NA
j_gene: TRBJ1-4
abundance: NA

CDR3aa: CASSDGDRGLTEAFF
CDR3nt: TGCGCCAGCAGTGATGGAGACAGAGGTCTCACTGAAGCTTTCTTT
v_gene: TRBV10-2
d_gene: NA
j_gene: TRBJ1-1
abundance: NA

CDR3aa: CASSQSDSSNQPQHF
CDR3nt: TGTGCCAGCAGCCAATCGGACAGTAGCAATCAGCCCCAGCATTTT
v_gene: TRBV16
d_gene: NA
j_gene: TRBJ1-5
abundance: NA

CDR3aa: CASSSLAGGWNEQFF
CDR3nt: TGTGCCAGCAGCTCACTAGCGGGAGGGTGGAATGAGCAGTTCTTC
v_gene: TRBV6-5
d_gene: TRBD2
j_gene: TRBJ2-1
abundance: NA

CDR3aa: CASSRRTSGSWTDTQYF
CDR3nt: TGTGCCAGTAGTAGGCGGACTAGCGGGAGTTGGACAGATACGCAGTATTTT
v_gene: TRBV19
d_gene: TRBD2
j_gene: TRBJ2-3
abundance: once

CDR3aa: CASSLTSGTGGNEQYF
CDR3nt: TGTGCCAGCTCACTTACATCCGGGACAGGGGGGAACGAGCAGTACTTC
v_gene: TRBV18
d_gene: TRBD1
j_gene: TRBJ2-7
abundance: few

CDR3aa: CATSREAREGTQYF
CDR3nt: TGTGCCACCAGCAGAGAGGCGCGCGAGGGGACCCAGTACTTC
v_gene: TRBV15
d_gene: NA
j_gene: TRBJ2-5
abundance: NA